The rows below give T cell receptor beta chains drawn from one sample of a study of PD-1 blockade in classical Hodgkin lymphoma. Method: immunoSEQ multiplex PCR; TCRdb's copy keeps in-frame clones and lacks some. Of fewer than 20,000 clones in the sample, roughly three quarters were seen once. The material sequenced was CD4+ T cells from blood, taken before the fourth cycle of nivolumab. The receptor source for this set is a human donor with classical Hodgkin lymphoma. Each CDR3 is given with its conserved first and last residue. The order of the fields is clone size, J gene, V gene, D gene, CDR3 protein, CDR3 DNA. A D gene is named only where the DNA matches it firmly. Only part of the rows carry a size: once, few, many, or a class if the clone is expanded.

NA TRBJ2-1 TRBV29-1 NA CSFGPGYEQFF TGCAGCTTCGGCCCGGGGTATGAGCAGTTCTTC
once TRBJ2-7 TRBV6-5 NA CASTNSGEQYF TGTGCCAGCACCAATAGTGGCGAGCAGTACTTC
NA TRBJ2-1 TRBV6-6 TRBD2 CASSNTGTSGRAIFF TGTGCCAGCAGTAATACCGGGACTAGCGGGAGGGCCATTTTCTTC
NA TRBJ2-6 TRBV6-1 NA CASRRASGANVLTF TGTGCCAGCAGACGAGCCTCTGGGGCCAACGTCCTGACTTTC
NA TRBJ2-7 TRBV6-5 TRBD1 CASRSGQGAREQYF TGTGCCAGCAGATCGGGACAGGGGGCGCGTGAGCAGTACTTC
NA TRBJ1-1 TRBV29-1 NA CSASTGGWNTEAFF TGCAGCGCCTCCACTGGGGGGTGGAACACTGAAGCTTTCTTT
NA TRBJ2-3 TRBV11-2 TRBD1 CASSSYRGNTDTQYF TGTGCCAGCAGCTCTTACAGGGGGAACACAGATACGCAGTATTTT
NA TRBJ2-1 TRBV4-2 TRBD2 CASSQALGLAGVSDTEQFF TGTGCCAGTAGCCAAGCCCTCGGACTAGCGGGAGTAAGTGACACTGAGCAGTTCTTC
NA TRBJ2-1 TRBV19 TRBD2 CASSITGGGNEQFF TGTGCCAGTAGTATCACGGGAGGGGGGAATGAGCAGTTCTTC
NA TRBJ2-1 TRBV2 TRBD1 CASRKQGARNEQFF TGTGCCAGCAGGAAGCAGGGGGCGCGTAATGAGCAGTTCTTC